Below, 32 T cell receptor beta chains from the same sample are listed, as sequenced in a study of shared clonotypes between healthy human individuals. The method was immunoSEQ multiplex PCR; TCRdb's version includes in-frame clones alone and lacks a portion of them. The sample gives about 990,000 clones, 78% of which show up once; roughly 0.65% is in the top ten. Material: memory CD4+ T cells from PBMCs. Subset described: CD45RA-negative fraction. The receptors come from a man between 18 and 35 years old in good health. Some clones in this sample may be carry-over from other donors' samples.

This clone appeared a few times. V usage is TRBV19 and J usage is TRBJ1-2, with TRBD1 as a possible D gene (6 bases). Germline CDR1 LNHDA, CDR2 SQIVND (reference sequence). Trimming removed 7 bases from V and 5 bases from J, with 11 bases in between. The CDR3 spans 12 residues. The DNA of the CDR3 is TGTGCCAGTACCCGAGGGGGGTATGGCTACACCTTC. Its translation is CASTRGGYGYTF.

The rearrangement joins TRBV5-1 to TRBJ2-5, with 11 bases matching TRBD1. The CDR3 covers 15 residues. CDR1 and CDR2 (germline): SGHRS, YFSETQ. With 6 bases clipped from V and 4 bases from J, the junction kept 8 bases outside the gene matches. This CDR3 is CASTGWGQGVETQYF. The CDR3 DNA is TGCGCCAGCACAGGATGGGGACAGGGGGTAGAGACCCAGTACTTC.

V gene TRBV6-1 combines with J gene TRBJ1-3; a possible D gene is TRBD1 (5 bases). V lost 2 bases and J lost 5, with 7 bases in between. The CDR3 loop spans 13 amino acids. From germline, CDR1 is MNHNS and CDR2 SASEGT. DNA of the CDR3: TGTGCCAGCAGTGAACAGGGTCGAAACACCATATATTTT. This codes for CASSEQGRNTIYF.

CDR3 sequence reads: CSASPAGGRETQYF. The CDR3 DNA reads TGCAGCGCATCACCAGCGGGAGGAAGAGAGACCCAGTACTTC. This rearrangement joins TRBV29-1 to TRBJ2-5, with 9 bases lining up with TRBD2. The trim removed 7 bases at V and 4 bases at J, leaving 10 bases unmatched. The germline V gene has CDR1 SQVTM and CDR2 ANQGSEA. The length of the CDR3 is 14 residues.

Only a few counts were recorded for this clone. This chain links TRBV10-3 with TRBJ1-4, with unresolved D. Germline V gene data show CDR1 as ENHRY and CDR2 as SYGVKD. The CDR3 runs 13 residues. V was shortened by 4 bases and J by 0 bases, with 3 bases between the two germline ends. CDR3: CAISGPTNEKLFF. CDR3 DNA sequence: TGTGCCATCAGTGGTCCAACTAATGAAAAACTGTTTTTT.

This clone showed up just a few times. CDR3 DNA: TGTGCCAGCAGTTTGCGGCCCCACTATGGCTACACCTTC. This sequence encodes CASSLRPHYGYTF. This chain links TRBV28 with TRBJ1-2, with D unresolved. V lost 3 bases, J lost 3 bases, and 8 bases lay in between. The germline CDR1 and CDR2 sequences are MDHEN and SYDVKM. This CDR3 contains 13 residues.

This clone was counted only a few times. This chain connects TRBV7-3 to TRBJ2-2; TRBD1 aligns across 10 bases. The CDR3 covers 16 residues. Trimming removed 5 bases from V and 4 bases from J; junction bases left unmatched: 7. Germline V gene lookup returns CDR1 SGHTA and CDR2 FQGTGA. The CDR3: CASSPRDRGGTGELFF. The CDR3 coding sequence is TGTGCCAGCAGCCCCCGGGACAGGGGCGGCACCGGGGAGCTGTTTTTT.

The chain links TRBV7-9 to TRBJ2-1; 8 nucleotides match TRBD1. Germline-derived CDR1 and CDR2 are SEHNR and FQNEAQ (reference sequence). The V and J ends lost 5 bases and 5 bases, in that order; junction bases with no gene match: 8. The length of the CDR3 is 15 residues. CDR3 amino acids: CASSAPGQVNNEQFF. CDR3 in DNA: TGTGCCAGCAGCGCCCCGGGACAGGTAAACAATGAGCAGTTCTTC.

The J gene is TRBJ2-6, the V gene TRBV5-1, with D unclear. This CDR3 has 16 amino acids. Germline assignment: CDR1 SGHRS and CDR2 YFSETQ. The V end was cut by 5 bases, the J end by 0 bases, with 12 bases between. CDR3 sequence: CASRFSTLSGANVLTF. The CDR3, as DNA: TGCGCCAGCAGGTTCTCAACTCTCTCTGGGGCCAACGTCCTGACTTTC.

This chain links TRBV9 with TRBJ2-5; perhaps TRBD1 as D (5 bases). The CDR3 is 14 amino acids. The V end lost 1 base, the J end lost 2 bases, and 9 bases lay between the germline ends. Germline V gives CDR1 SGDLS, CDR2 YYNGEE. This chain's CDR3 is CASSVQGLQETQYF. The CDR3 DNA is TGTGCCAGCAGCGTACAGGGTTTACAAGAGACCCAGTACTTC.

CDR3 DNA sequence: TGCGCCAGCAGCGCCGGGGTTGGGTCCGGAGAAAAACTGTTTTTT. Translation gives CASSAGVGSGEKLFF. The chain combines TRBV5-1 with TRBJ1-4; D not resolved. Per germline, CDR1 SGHRS and CDR2 YFSETQ. Trimming stripped 4 bases from V and 8 bases from J, with 18 bases between. The CDR3 is 15 residues long.

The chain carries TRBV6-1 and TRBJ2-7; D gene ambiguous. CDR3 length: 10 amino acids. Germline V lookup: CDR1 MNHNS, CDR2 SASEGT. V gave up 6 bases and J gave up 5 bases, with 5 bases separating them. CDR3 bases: TGTGCCAGCAGCCAACACGAGCAGTACTTC. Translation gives CASSQHEQYF.

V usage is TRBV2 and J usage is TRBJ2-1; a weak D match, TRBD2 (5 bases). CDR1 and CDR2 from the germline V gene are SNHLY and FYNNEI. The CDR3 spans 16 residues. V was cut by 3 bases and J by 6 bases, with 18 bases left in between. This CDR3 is CASSEPGRGASNEQFF. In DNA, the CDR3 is TGTGCCAGCAGTGAGCCGGGCCGGGGAGCCTCCAATGAGCAGTTCTTC.

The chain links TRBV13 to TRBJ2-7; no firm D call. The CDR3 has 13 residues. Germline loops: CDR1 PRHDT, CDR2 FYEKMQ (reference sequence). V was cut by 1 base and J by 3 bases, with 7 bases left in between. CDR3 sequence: CASSLVGHYEQYF. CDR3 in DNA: TGTGCCAGCAGCTTAGTCGGCCACTACGAGCAGTACTTC.

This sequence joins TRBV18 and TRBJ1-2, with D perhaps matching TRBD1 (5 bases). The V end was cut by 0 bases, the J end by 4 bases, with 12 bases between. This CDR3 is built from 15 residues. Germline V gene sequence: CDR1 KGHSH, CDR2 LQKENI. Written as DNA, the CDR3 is TGTGCCAGCTCACCACCGCTGGACAACTCCTATGGCTACACCTTC. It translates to CASSPPLDNSYGYTF. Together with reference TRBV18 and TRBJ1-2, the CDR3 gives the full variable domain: NAGVMQNPRHLVRRRGQEARLRCSPMKGHSHVYWYRQLPEEGLKFMVYLQKENIIDESGMPKERFSAEFPKEGPSILRIQQVVRGDSAAYFCASSPPLDNSYGYTFGSGTRLTVV.

In DNA, the CDR3 is TGCGCCAGCAGCTTGCTGGGACAGGGCGGTGAGGAAGAGCAGTTCTTC. Translating it yields CASSLLGQGGEEEQFF. The genes are TRBV5-1 and TRBJ2-1; 9 bases line up with TRBD1. The CDR3 has 16 amino acids. The V gene's germline CDR1 is SGHRS and CDR2 YFSETQ. The trim removed 1 base at V and 10 bases at J, leaving 12 bases unmatched.

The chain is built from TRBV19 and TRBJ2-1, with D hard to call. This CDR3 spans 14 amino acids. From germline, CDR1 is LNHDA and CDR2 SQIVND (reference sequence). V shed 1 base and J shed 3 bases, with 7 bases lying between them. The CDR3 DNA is TGTGCCAGTAGTATAGGTACAGTCTACAATGAGCAGTTCTTC. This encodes CASSIGTVYNEQFF.

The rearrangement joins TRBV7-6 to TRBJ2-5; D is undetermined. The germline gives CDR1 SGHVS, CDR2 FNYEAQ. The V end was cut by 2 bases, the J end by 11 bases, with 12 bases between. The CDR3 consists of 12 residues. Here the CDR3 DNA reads TGTGCCAGCAGCTTATTACACGGTGAGCAGTACTTC. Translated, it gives CASSLLHGEQYF.

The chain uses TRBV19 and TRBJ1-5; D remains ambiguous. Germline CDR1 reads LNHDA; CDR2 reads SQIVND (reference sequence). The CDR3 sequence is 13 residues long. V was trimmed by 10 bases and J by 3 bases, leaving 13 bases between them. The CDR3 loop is CATTRGFNQPQHF. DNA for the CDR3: TGTGCCACCACTCGGGGATTCAATCAGCCCCAGCATTTT. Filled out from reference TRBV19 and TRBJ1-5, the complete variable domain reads DGGITQSPKYLFRKEGQNVTLSCEQNLNHDAMYWYRQDPGQGLRLIYYSQIVNDFQKGDIAEGYSVSREKKESFPLTVTSAQKNPTAFYLCATTRGFNQPQHFGDGTRLSIL.

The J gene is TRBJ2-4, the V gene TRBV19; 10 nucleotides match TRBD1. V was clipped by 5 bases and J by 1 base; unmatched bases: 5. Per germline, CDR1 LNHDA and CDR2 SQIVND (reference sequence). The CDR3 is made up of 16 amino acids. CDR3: CASSPGQGMAKNIQYF. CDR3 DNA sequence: TGTGCCAGTAGTCCGGGACAGGGGATGGCCAAAAACATTCAGTACTTC.

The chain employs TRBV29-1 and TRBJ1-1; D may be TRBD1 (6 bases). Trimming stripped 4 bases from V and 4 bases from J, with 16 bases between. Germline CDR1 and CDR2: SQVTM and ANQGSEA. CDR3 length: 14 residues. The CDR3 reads CSVVPPIRGTEAFF. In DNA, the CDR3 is TGCAGCGTTGTCCCGCCCATCAGGGGCACTGAAGCTTTCTTT.

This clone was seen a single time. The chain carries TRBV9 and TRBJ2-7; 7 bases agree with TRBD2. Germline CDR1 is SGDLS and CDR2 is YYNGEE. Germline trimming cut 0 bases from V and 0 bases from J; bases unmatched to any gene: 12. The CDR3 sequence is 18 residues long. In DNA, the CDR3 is TGTGCCAGCAGCGTAGCCGCTAGCGGAAACCTATTCTCCTACGAGCAGTACTTC. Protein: CASSVAASGNLFSYEQYF.

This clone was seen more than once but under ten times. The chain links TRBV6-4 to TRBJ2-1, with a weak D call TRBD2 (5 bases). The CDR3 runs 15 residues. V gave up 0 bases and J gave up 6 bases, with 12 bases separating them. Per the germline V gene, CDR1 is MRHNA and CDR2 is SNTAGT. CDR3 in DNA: TGTGCCAGCAGTGACTCCTCAACTAGTTTCAATGAGCAGTTCTTC. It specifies CASSDSSTSFNEQFF.

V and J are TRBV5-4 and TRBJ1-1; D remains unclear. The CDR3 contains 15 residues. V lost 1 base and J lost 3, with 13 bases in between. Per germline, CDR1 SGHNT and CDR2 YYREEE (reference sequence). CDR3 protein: CASSLITESYTEAFF. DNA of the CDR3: TGTGCCAGCAGCTTGATAACAGAATCGTACACTGAAGCTTTCTTT.

In nucleotides, the CDR3 is TGTGCCAGCTCACCCCTGACAGGGGGCGATGGAAACACCATATATTTT. Protein product: CASSPLTGGDGNTIYF. This rearrangement joins TRBV18 to TRBJ1-3; 10 nucleotides align to TRBD1. J was trimmed by 3 bases and V by 3 bases; bases with no gene match: 5. Per germline, CDR1 KGHSH and CDR2 LQKENI. The CDR3 spans 16 residues.

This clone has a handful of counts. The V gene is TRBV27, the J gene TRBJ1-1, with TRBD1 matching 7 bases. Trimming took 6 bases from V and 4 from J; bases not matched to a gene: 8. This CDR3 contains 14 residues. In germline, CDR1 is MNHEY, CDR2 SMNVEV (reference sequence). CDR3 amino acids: CASRNTGAITEAFF. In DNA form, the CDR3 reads TGTGCCAGCAGAAATACAGGGGCGATCACTGAAGCTTTCTTT.

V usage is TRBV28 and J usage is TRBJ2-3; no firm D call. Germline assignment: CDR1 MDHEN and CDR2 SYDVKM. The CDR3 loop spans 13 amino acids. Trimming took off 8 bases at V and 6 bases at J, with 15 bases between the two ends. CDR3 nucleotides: TGTGCCAGCTCCTCCCATGAGTCCGATACGCAGTATTTT. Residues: CASSSHESDTQYF. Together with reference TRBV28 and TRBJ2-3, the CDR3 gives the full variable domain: DVKVTQSSRYLVKRTGEKVFLECVQDMDHENMFWYRQDPGLGLRLIYFSYDVKMKEKGDIPEGYSVSREKKERFSLILESASTNQTSMYLCASSSHESDTQYFGPGTRLTVL.

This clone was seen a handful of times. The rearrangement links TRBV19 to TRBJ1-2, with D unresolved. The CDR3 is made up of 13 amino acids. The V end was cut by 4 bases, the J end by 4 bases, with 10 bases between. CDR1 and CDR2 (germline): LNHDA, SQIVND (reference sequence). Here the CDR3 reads CASSTSDVYGYTF. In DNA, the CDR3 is TGTGCCAGTAGTACATCAGATGTCTATGGCTACACCTTC.

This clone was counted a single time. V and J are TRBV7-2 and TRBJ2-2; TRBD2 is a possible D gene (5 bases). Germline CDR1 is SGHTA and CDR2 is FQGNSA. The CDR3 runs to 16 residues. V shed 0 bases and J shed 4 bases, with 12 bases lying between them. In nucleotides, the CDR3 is TGTGCCAGCAGCTTAGCCGTCGGGATGGCCACCGGGGAGCTGTTTTTT. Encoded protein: CASSLAVGMATGELFF.

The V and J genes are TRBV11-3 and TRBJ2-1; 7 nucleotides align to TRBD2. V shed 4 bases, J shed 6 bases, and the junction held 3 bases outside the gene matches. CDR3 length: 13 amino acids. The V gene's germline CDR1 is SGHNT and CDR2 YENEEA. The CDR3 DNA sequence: TGTGCCAGCAGCTACGGACTAGTCAATGAGCAGTTCTTC. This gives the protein CASSYGLVNEQFF.

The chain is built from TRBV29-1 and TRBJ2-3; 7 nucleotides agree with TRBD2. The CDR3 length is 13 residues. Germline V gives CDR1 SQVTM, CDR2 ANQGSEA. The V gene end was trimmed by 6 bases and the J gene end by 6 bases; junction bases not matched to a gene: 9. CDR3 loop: CSVASGGADTQYF. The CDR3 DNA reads TGCAGCGTCGCTAGCGGAGGAGCGGATACGCAGTATTTT.

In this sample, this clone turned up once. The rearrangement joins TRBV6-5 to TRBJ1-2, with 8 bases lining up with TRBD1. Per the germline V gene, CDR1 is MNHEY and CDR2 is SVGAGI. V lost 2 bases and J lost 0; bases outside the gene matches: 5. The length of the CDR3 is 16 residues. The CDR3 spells CASSYQGAVTNYGYTF. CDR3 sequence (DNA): TGTGCCAGCAGTTACCAGGGGGCGGTAACTAACTATGGCTACACCTTC.